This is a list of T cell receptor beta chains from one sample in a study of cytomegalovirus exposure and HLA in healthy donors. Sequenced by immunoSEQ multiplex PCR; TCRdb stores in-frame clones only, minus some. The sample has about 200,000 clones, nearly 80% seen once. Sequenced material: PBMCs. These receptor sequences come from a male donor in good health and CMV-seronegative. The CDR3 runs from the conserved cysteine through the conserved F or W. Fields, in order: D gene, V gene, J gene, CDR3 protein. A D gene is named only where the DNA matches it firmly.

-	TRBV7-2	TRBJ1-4	CASSSPQGVPNEKLFF
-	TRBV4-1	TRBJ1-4	CASSQGHGSEKLFF
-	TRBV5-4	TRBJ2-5	CASSLPKETQYF
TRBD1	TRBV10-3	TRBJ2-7	CAIREGGRSEQYF
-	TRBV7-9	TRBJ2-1	CSSSTTQGNVFYNEQFF
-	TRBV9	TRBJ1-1	CASSLGGANTEAFF
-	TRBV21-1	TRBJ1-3	CASRPAGYKCSGNTIYF
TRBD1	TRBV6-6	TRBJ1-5	CASRRGQGFTQPQHF
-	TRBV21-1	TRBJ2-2	CASSPTGELFF
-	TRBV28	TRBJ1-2	CASSPPGGANYGYTF
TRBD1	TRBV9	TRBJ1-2	CASSQQGAGGYTF
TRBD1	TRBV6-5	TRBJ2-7	CASSYSGGESGEQYF
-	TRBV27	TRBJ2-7	CASSLTPTYEQYF
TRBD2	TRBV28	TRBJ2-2	CASSFSGRATGGLFF
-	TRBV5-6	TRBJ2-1	CASSLQGYEQFF
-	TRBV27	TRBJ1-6	CASRATGSHSPLHF
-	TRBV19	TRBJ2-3	CASRPLGGSTDTQYF
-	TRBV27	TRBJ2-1	CASSWTSAGNEQFF
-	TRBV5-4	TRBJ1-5	CASSLEGGQPQHF
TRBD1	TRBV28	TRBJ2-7	CASSLIRTGITYEQYF
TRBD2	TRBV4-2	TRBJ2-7	CASSQEAGGRGEQYF
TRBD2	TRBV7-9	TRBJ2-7	CASSLGTGTPERGEQYF
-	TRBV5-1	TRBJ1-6	CASSLERTVNSPLHF
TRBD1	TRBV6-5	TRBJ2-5	CASSKTGGGLGTQYF
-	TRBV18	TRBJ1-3	CASSPLPPGNPGNTIYF
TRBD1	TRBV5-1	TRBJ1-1	CASSRTGDTEAFF
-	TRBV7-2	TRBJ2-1	CASSLRSPVVHEQFF
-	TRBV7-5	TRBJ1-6	CARSFRGKRQAVDNSPLHF
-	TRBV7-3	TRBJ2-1	CASSSGGGPNEQFF
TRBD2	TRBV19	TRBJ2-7	CASRPIAGATYEQYF
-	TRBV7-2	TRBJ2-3	CASSFATVGGSSTDTQYF
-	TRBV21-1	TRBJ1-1	CASSNGTGCSLNTEAFF
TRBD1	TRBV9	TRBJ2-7	CASSGTGSEQYF
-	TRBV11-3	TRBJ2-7	CASSYRVLDEQYF
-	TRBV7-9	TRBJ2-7	CASSFRERISYEQYF
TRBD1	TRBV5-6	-	CASSEDRDDEQYF
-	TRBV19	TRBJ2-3	CASARGGGTDTQYF
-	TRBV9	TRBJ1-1	CASSVGRGGAFF
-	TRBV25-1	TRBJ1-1	CASSVGRRGDTEAFF
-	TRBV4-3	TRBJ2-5	CASSQVGQGETQYF
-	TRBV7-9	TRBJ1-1	CASSLRLTGTEMDTEAFF
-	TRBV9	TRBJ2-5	CASSVVGETQYF
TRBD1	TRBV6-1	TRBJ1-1	CASSEKQGGTEAFF
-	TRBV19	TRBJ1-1	CASNNQGPEAFF
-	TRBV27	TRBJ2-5	CAGGTETQYF
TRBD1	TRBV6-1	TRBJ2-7	CASSVDGQGPYEQYF
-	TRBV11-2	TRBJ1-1	CASSLEAPLPVNTEAFF
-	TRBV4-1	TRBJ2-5	CASSPRQDQETQYF
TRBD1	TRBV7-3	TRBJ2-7	CASSSTGGLYEQYF
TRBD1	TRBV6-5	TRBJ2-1	CASSNGQVYNEQFF
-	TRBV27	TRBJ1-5	CASSTFMNRDSNQPQHF